The 20 T cell receptor beta chains presented below share a single source sample, sequenced in a study of OX40 agonist ivuxolimab in advanced cancers. Sequenced by immunoSEQ multiplex PCR; TCRdb stores in-frame clones only, minus some. The table lists almost 90,000 clones, around 87% of them singletons, with about 1.5% in the top ten. Sequenced here: CD4+ or CD8+ T cells sorted from blood, sampled in a trial of the OX40 agonist ivuxolimab. The receptors were gathered from an adult with an advanced solid tumor such as melanoma, head and neck, liver or kidney cancer.

This clone was seen a single time. The rearrangement joins TRBV27 to TRBJ1-5; tentative D call: TRBD1 (5 bases). The CDR3 has 16 amino acids. Trimming shortened V by 6 bases and J by 5 bases, and 20 bases separated the two germline ends. Germline V gene data show CDR1 as MNHEY and CDR2 as SMNVEV (reference sequence). For the CDR3, the DNA is TGTGCCAGCAGGCCCTCGGGGAGGGGTGAGTATCAGCCCCAGCATTTT. Translating gives CASRPSGRGEYQPQHF.

The chain links TRBV25-1 to TRBJ2-7, with 7 bases that match TRBD2. Looked up from germline, CDR1 is MGHDK and CDR2 is SYGVNS. CDR3 length: 15 residues. V shed 2 bases and J 3 bases; nucleotides not matched to a gene: 7. The CDR3: CASSEHSGGSYEQYF. The CDR3, as DNA: TGTGCCAGCAGTGAACACTCTGGCGGGAGCTACGAGCAGTACTTC.

This clone showed up just a few times. The chain carries TRBV5-1 and TRBJ1-1, with D perhaps matching TRBD1 (6 bases). CDR1 is SGHRS and CDR2 is YFSETQ in the germline V gene. Trimming stripped 6 bases from V and 5 bases from J, with 14 bases between. The CDR3 is 13 residues long. The CDR3 region has the DNA TGCGCCAGCATGGCCTCCACAGGGACTGAAGCTTTCTTT. The encoded protein is CASMASTGTEAFF. Together with reference TRBV5-1 and TRBJ1-1, the CDR3 gives the full variable domain: KAGVTQTPRYLIKTRGQQVTLSCSPISGHRSVSWYQQTPGQGLQFLFEYFSETQRNKGNFPGRFSGRQFSNSRSEMNVSTLELGDSALYLCASMASTGTEAFFGQGTRLTVV.

The chain joins TRBV6-1 to TRBJ1-1; the match to TRBD1 covers 9 bases. V lost 7 bases, J lost 1 base, and 7 bases stayed unmatched. Germline loops: CDR1 MNHNS, CDR2 SASEGT. This CDR3 is built from 15 residues. CDR3 loop: CASTTGGLTNTEAFF. As DNA, the CDR3 is TGTGCCAGCACCACAGGGGGCTTAACGAACACTGAAGCTTTCTTT.

The gene calls are TRBV19 and TRBJ1-2; D call uncertain. The V gene lost 1 base and the J gene lost 7 bases, with 7 bases spanning the gap. Germline CDR1 is LNHDA and CDR2 is SQIVND (reference sequence). The CDR3 spans 12 residues. Here the CDR3 reads CASSIGRRGYTF. The CDR3 DNA follows: TGTGCCAGTAGTATAGGGCGTCGTGGCTACACCTTC.

This clone has just one count. This chain connects TRBV7-3 to TRBJ1-1; 12 bases are shared with TRBD1. The V gene end was trimmed by 5 bases and the J gene end by 4 bases; junction bases not matched to a gene: 8. Germline-derived CDR1 and CDR2 are SGHTA and FQGTGA. The CDR3 consists of 16 residues. The CDR3 nucleotides are TGTGCCAGCAGCCCGGGACAGGGGGCCGGGGGCACTGAAGCTTTCTTT. Translation gives CASSPGQGAGGTEAFF.

The chain has TRBV29-1 and TRBJ1-2; no firm D call. Germline CDR1 is SQVTM and CDR2 is ANQGSEA. V lost 5 bases and J 4 bases, leaving 8 bases between the germline ends. The CDR3 length is 11 residues. The CDR3 sequence: CSVTWSYGYTF. As DNA, the CDR3 is TGCAGCGTTACTTGGAGCTATGGCTACACCTTC.

This clone was seen just once. The rearrangement links TRBV7-9 to TRBJ2-7; D not resolved. Germline V gives CDR1 SEHNR, CDR2 FQNEAQ (reference sequence). The CDR3 runs 14 residues. Between the trimmed V and J ends, which lost 2 bases and 0 bases, there was a span of 8 bases. CDR3 coding DNA: TGTGCCAGCAGCTTACTGGGCAGCTCCTACGAGCAGTACTTC. The encoded protein is CASSLLGSSYEQYF.

V gene TRBV7-2 combines with J gene TRBJ2-5; TRBD1 aligns across 9 bases. CDR1 and CDR2 (germline): SGHTA, FQGNSA. The junction had 8 bases not matched to a gene; V was cut back by 5 bases and J by 4 bases. The CDR3 loop spans 15 amino acids. As DNA, the CDR3 is TGTGCCAGCAGCAACGGACAGGGGCGAAGAGAGACCCAGTACTTC. It codes for CASSNGQGRRETQYF.

V gene TRBV2 combines with J gene TRBJ2-6; TRBD1 matches 8 bases. The CDR3 length is 14 residues. Per the germline V gene, CDR1 is SNHLY and CDR2 is FYNNEI. The DNA of the CDR3 is TGTGGGAGGACAGGGTTGTCTGGGGCCAACGTCCTGACTTTC. It is translated as CGRTGLSGANVLTF.

This chain uses TRBV5-1 with TRBJ2-7; 8 bases match TRBD2. This CDR3 has 15 amino acids. The germline CDR1 and CDR2 sequences are SGHRS and YFSETQ. Trimming at V came to 4 bases and at J to 3 bases, leaving 9 bases not matched to a gene. In nucleotides, the CDR3 is TGCGCCAGCAGCCCCGAGGCGGGGGGTTACTACGAGCAGTACTTC. This translates into CASSPEAGGYYEQYF. The full variable domain, in which reference TRBV5-1 and TRBJ2-7 provide the parts outside the CDR3, is KAGVTQTPRYLIKTRGQQVTLSCSPISGHRSVSWYQQTPGQGLQFLFEYFSETQRNKGNFPGRFSGRQFSNSRSEMNVSTLELGDSALYLCASSPEAGGYYEQYFGPGTRLTVT.

The rearrangement uses TRBV10-3 and TRBJ1-1; 7 nucleotides agree with TRBD1. Per the germline V gene, CDR1 is ENHRY and CDR2 is SYGVKD. The CDR3 sequence is 16 residues long. The V and J ends lost 2 bases and 1 base, in that order; junction bases with no gene match: 7. The CDR3 here is CAISERGGTANTEAFF. CDR3 DNA: TGTGCCATCAGTGAGAGGGGGGGGACAGCGAACACTGAAGCTTTCTTT.

The genes are TRBV11-2 and TRBJ2-3; D is unclear. The CDR3 covers 12 residues. V lost 5 bases and J lost 2, with 5 bases in between. Germline V gene data show CDR1 as SGHAT and CDR2 as FQNNGV. CDR3 DNA sequence: TGTGCCAGCAGCCCGTACACAGATACGCAGTATTTT. It specifies CASSPYTDTQYF.

The table lists this clone with a count of one. This chain links TRBV9 with TRBJ1-2; D is perhaps TRBD1 (6 bases). CDR1 and CDR2 (germline): SGDLS, YYNGEE. Trimming removed 1 base at V and 8 bases at J, with 9 bases between. This CDR3 has 12 residues. CDR3: CASSVQGRGYTF. CDR3 DNA sequence: TGTGCCAGCAGCGTACAGGGGCGAGGCTACACCTTC.

For the CDR3, the DNA is TGTGCCAGCAGCTTGGCTCGGTGGGATACGCAGTATTTT. Amino acids: CASSLARWDTQYF. This rearrangement joins TRBV5-4 to TRBJ2-3; D gene uncertain. CDR1 SGHNT and CDR2 YYREEE come from the germline V gene (reference sequence). CDR3 length: 13 amino acids. Trimming left V 0 bases short and J 6 bases short, with 8 bases between.

V is TRBV4-1 and J is TRBJ1-4; D uncertain. Between the trimmed V and J ends, which lost 4 bases and 6 bases, there was a span of 12 bases. The CDR3 totals 14 residues. Germline V CDR1 and CDR2: MGHRA, YSYEKL. The CDR3 loop reads CASSPFISDEKLFF. CDR3 nucleotides: TGCGCCAGCAGCCCTTTCATATCGGATGAAAAACTGTTTTTT.

This chain joins TRBV6-1 and TRBJ2-7; TRBD2 aligns across 12 bases. From germline, CDR1 is MNHNS and CDR2 SASEGT. The CDR3 runs 15 residues. V lost 6 bases and J lost 5; bases outside the gene matches: 8. The CDR3 nucleotides read TGTGCCAGCAGGACCCTAGCGGGAGGGCCGAACGAGCAGTACTTC. Residues: CASRTLAGGPNEQYF.

This clone was seen only a few times. CDR3 nucleotide sequence: TGTGCCAGTAGCCCCACACAGAACACTGAAGCTTTCTTT. Amino acids: CASSPTQNTEAFF. V usage is TRBV19 and J usage is TRBJ1-1; no firm D call. This CDR3 is built from 13 residues. V dropped 6 bases and J dropped 1 base, with 9 bases sitting between them. Germline values: CDR1 LNHDA, CDR2 SQIVND (reference sequence). The full variable domain, with the rest looked up from reference TRBV19 and TRBJ1-1, is DGGITQSPKYLFRKEGQNVTLSCEQNLNHDAMYWYRQDPGQGLRLIYYSQIVNDFQKGDIAEGYSVSREKKESFPLTVTSAQKNPTAFYLCASSPTQNTEAFFGQGTRLTVV.

This chain uses TRBV21-1 with TRBJ2-2; TRBD1, the D gene given by the table, was not confirmed from the DNA. TRBV21-1 is a pseudogene. This CDR3 has 14 residues. CDR3 DNA: TGTGCCAGCTACAGGGGGCTTAACACCGGGGAGCTGTTTTTT. Its protein is CASYRGLNTGELFF.

This clone was found a few times. The chain links TRBV7-2 to TRBJ1-1; D is ambiguous. CDR1 SGHTA and CDR2 FQGNSA come from the germline V gene. V was trimmed by 7 bases and J by 4 bases, leaving 16 bases between them. CDR3 length equals 14 residues. The CDR3 protein is CASTLEQVSTEAFF. The CDR3, as DNA: TGTGCCAGCACTTTGGAGCAGGTGAGCACTGAAGCTTTCTTT.